Detailed here is one T cell receptor (beta chain). The antigen remains undetermined. Primers: 60 Vbeta forward and 13 Jbeta reverse. Method: immunoSEQ multiplex PCR; TCRdb's copy keeps in-frame clones and lacks some. Of approximately 130,000 clones in the sample, roughly 88% were seen once. The sample comes from a study of cytomegalovirus exposure and HLA in healthy donors. General observations from the study: The authors confirmed in vitro that a few CMV-associated chains were specific for CMV antigens.

This CDR3 has 15 residues. The receptor comes from a man aged 50 to 59 in good health and CMV-seronegative. Sequencing was performed on PBMCs. This chain links TRBV21-1 with TRBJ2-1; TRBD2, the D gene given by the table, was not confirmed from the DNA. TRBV21-1 is a documented pseudogene. Written as DNA, the CDR3 is TGTGCCAGCAGCAAAGGGGGGGTCGTCTACAATGAGCAGTTCTTC. This codes for CASSKGGVVYNEQFF.